The clone carrying this T cell receptor beta chain occurred many times. The antigen is undetermined. Excluded were patients with other autoimmune diseases, uncontrolled infections, pregnancy or lactation. Amplification of TCR beta CDR3 regions used RNA transcripts. Scientists carried out first-round RT-PCR using HTBI primers and then a second-round multiplex PCR. MiXCR, run by TCRdb on the multiplex PCR reads, gives a single entry per CDR3 protein. Here the sample spans 900,000 to 1,200,000 distinct CDR3 sequences, about two fifths being singletons. This entry is derived from a study of Graves' ophthalmopathy and Graves' hyperthyroidism. Between the trimmed V and J ends, which lost 5 bases and 6 bases, there was a span of 13 bases. Per the germline V gene, CDR1 is SEHNR and CDR2 is FQNEAQ (reference sequence). The CDR3 is made up of 14 amino acids. Findings and caveats of the study: Using a 13-signature model, the authors split ophthalmopathy from stable hyperthyroidism, with roughly 88% sensitivity and approximately 84% specificity.

The chain couples TRBV7-9 to TRBJ1-4; D is unclear. What was sequenced was peripheral blood or thyroid tissue (not recorded which). The TCR sequence derives from an adult man with Graves' hyperthyroidism. The DNA for the CDR3 is TGTGCCAGCAGCGCCTGGGGTTTCGATGAAAAACTGTTTTTT. Translated: CASSAWGFDEKLFF. Based on the CDR3 plus reference TRBV7-9 and TRBJ1-4, the full variable domain is DTGVSQNPRHKITKRGQNVTFRCDPISEHNRLYWYRQTLGQGPEFLTYFQNEAQLEKSRLLSDRFSAERPKGSFSTLEIQRTEQGDSAMYLCASSAWGFDEKLFFGSGTQLSVL.